This T cell receptor beta chain was retrieved from a study of T cell repertoires in cytomegalovirus infection (dated by TCRdb to the late 2010s). For the study in its entirety: Recently identified HLA-C-restricted CMV epitopes, whose presentation resists viral immunomodulation, were targeted by peptide stimulations together with well-studied HLA-B-restricted epitopes. Donor HLA type was relevant to the analysis, because carriage of CMV infection together with the matching HLA type was indicated by public TCR beta signatures.

From the cysteine up to the phenylalanine, the CDR3 has a length of 15 residues. CDR3 DNA is the only sequence kept; it has 45 bases, read in frame from the first base. CDR1 and CDR2 were assigned from the germline V gene (reference sequence) as SEHNR and FQNEAQ. A distance of 21 bases separates the germline ends of V and J, which lose 6 bases and 7 bases respectively. Findings and caveats that apply to the study as a whole: Cumulative frequency of public TCR beta family members discriminated carriers of CMV infection plus the relevant HLA type in this cohort and an independent approximately 370-donor cohort. The ex vivo response was dominated by HLA-C-restricted CMV-specific TCR beta clonotypes, and the single most frequent clonotype in two of eight donors was supplied by these HLA-C-restricted clonotypes.

This specimen's treatment or condition label, per the study, means: in vitro stimulation with specific CMV peptide epitopes to enrich CMV-specific T cells. Sequenced using an Illumina HiSeq 1500. TCRdb reprocessed the public reads (quality trimming at Q25 with fastp, clone calling with MiXCR) and kept in-frame beta chains. Here each entry gathers all rows of one CDR3 protein and keeps the most common genes and DNA. In all, the sample holds around 500,000 distinct CDR3 sequences, and roughly 43% of those were seen once. Around 45% of the sample is held by the ten biggest clonotypes. This clonotype was observed a few times. Its recognized antigen is unknown. No base quality information exists; no much larger clone differs at one position.

This receptor chain uses TRBV7-9 and TRBJ2-5; the D gene could be TRBD1 or TRBD2, each one agreeing over 5 bases. The receptor was derived from a human donor in good health (CMV status not recorded). Some clones in this sample may be carry-over from other donors' samples. The material sequenced was cultured PBMCs, taken from culture after CMV antigen stimulation. The CDR3 region reads CASRDWETVDTTQYF. The DNA sequence follows: TGTGCCAGCAGAGACTGGGAGACAGTAGATACGACCCAGTACTTC.